This TCR beta chain was obtained from a study of CD8+CD57+ T cells in acquired aplastic anemia. Study information: Sorted CD4+ and CD8+ cells gave a mean 3.2 ug DNA, range about 0.19 to 27.4 ug. General study results and limits: Patients and controls had CD8+ Simpson's diversity values that were not significantly distinct.

Researchers used genomic DNA as the template to profile TCR beta VDJ and CDR3. TCRdb reprocessed the reads via MiXCR and lists one record per CDR3 protein. The sample records about 120,000 distinct CDR3 sequences, about 43% being singletons. This CDR3 has 14 amino acids. After removal of 5 bases from V and 3 bases from J, the junction contained 4 bases not matched to a gene. Per germline, CDR1 MNHNS and CDR2 SASEGT. By flow cytometry, patients selected for sequencing had shown an expansion of CD8+CD57+ cells. There are many counts of this clonotype. The antigen is undetermined. The chain carries TRBV6-1 and TRBJ1-5; 7 bases map to TRBD1. The source is a human donor with aplastic anemia. Specimen: sorted CD4+, CD8+, or CD8+CD57+ T cells (not recorded which) from PBMCs. The CDR3 coding sequence is TGTGCCAGCAGTAAGACAGGGTTCAATCAGCCCCAGCATTTT. It codes for CASSKTGFNQPQHF.